This TCR beta chain was captured by sequencing in a study of blood T cell repertoires in COVID-19. Looking at the study overall: COVID-19 samples from acute and convalescent phases originated in the United States, Italy and Spain. PBMCs, B-cell-depleted T cells, or T cells provided the cDNA or gDNA that made up the material.

In the original workflow: The assay estimated nucleated cells by amplifying reference gene primers. TCRdb's copy holds only in-frame clones and misses some; the assay was immunoSEQ multiplex PCR. That table gives V, J and clone size, and the DNA gave D and trimming. The sample has about 240,000 clones, about nine tenths seen once. V gave up 2 bases and J gave up 4 bases, with 15 bases separating them. Per germline, CDR1 SGHVS and CDR2 FQNEAQ. The CDR3 contains 16 residues. The chain has TRBV7-8 and TRBJ1-5, with D possibly matching TRBD1 (5 bases). Sample: peripheral blood. This sequence originates from a man aged 60 to 69 who had recovered from COVID-19. In DNA form, the CDR3 reads TGTGCCAGCAGCTTAAATCCTGGACAAACTAATCAGCCCCAGCATTTT. Translating gives CASSLNPGQTNQPQHF.